This T cell receptor (beta chain) comes out of a study of blood T cell repertoires in COVID-19. In the study overall: The origin of the acute and convalescent COVID-19 samples was the United States, Italy and Spain.

TCRdb keeps only in-frame clones here, not all; method: immunoSEQ multiplex PCR. Of more than 60,000 clones listed, 82% are singletons. V dropped 10 bases and J dropped 7; count of bases not matched to a gene: 7. In germline, CDR1 is SGHAT, CDR2 FQNNGV. The CDR3 is 13 amino acids. The V call is TRBV11-2, the J call TRBJ2-7; 13 bases match TRBD2. This sequence originates from a woman of 80 years or more with acute or convalescent COVID-19. Sequences were obtained from peripheral blood. Here the CDR3 reads CATRTSGRNEQYF. In DNA, the CDR3 is TGTGCCACCAGGACTAGCGGGAGAAATGAGCAGTACTTC. Full variable domain (outside the CDR3, taken from reference TRBV11-2 and TRBJ2-7): EAGVAQSPRYKIIEKRQSVAFWCNPISGHATLYWYQQILGQGPKLLIQFQNNGVVDDSQLPKDRFSAERLKGVDSTLKIQPAKLEDSAVYLCATRTSGRNEQYFGPGTRLTVT.